This T cell receptor beta chain comes out of a study of shared clonotypes between healthy human individuals. Background on the study: Each donor had three CD4 naive, three CD4 memory, two CD8 naive and one CD8 memory plate.

Sequencing used immunoSEQ multiplex PCR; TCRdb keeps in-frame clones, though not all of them. The profile shows 1,100,000 or so clones, more than 75% of them singletons. Germline V gene sequence: CDR1 MDHEN, CDR2 SYDVKM. Trimming removed 6 bases at V and 4 bases at J, with 15 bases between. The CDR3 runs 14 residues. Sequencing input: memory CD4+ T cells from PBMCs. This sample's subset: CD45RA-negative fraction. The V call is TRBV28, the J call TRBJ1-1; D call uncertain. The clonotype originates from a man aged 18 to 29 in good health. Some clones in this sample may be carry-over from other donors' samples. The CDR3 region is CASSPGSTGTEAFF. The CDR3 nucleotides read TGTGCCAGCAGCCCCGGCTCAACGGGCACTGAAGCTTTCTTT.